The 13 T cell receptor beta chains listed next were all sequenced from one sample in a study of tumor and adjacent non-tumor tissue in lung cancer. A modified ARM-PCR protocol with three rounds of nested PCR amplified TCRbeta. TCRdb reprocessed the multiplex PCR reads with MiXCR, giving one entry per CDR3 protein. This table holds roughly 75,000 distinct CDR3 sequences, roughly 80% found once. The template was RNA from unsorted bulk tissue. This non-tumor lung sample came from over 3 cm beyond the tumor edge. The specimen sequenced was distant non-tumor lung tissue. Source of these receptors: a man between 60 and 75 years old with non-small cell lung cancer.

Remarks on this clonotype: The CDR3 ends on some other residue instead of the conserved phenylalanine or tryptophan, so this is likely a read error. The chain couples TRBV20-1 to TRBJ2-1; tentatively, D is TRBD2 (8 bases). Germline V CDR1 and CDR2: DFQATT, SNEGSKA (reference sequence). Trimming left V 5 bases short and J 9 bases short, with 26 bases between. This CDR3 spans 16 amino acids. Here the CDR3 DNA reads TGCAGTGCTTGGAGCCGGACAGGAAGCGGGAGAGGTGAGCAGTTCTCC. This translates into CSAWSRTGSGRGEQFS.

Of note for this clonotype: One end of the junction fails to match germline, which may point to a read error. The V and J genes are TRBV11-1 and TRBJ1-4; D gene uncertain. From germline, CDR1 is SGHAT and CDR2 FQDESV (reference sequence). This CDR3 has 15 residues. CDR3 in DNA: TGTGCTAGCAGCCCTCGCCGGGAGGCGTTTGAAAAACTGTTTTTT. The encoded protein is CASSPRREAFEKLFF.

This clonotype was counted ten times or more. This chain joins TRBV24-1 and TRBJ1-5; 8 bases are shared with TRBD1. Germline values: CDR1 KGHDR, CDR2 SFDVKD. The CDR3 is 15 amino acids. V gave up 0 bases and J gave up 4 bases; unmatched junction bases: 1. The CDR3 DNA follows: TGTGCCACCAGTGATTTGCAGGGGGCAAATCAGCCCCAGCATTTT. As protein: CATSDLQGANQPQHF.

A few counts support this clonotype. The chain combines TRBV6-5 with TRBJ1-5; 8 bases match TRBD1. V was pared by 9 bases and J by 6 bases, with 10 bases of the junction left unmatched. In germline, CDR1 is MNHEY, CDR2 SVGAGI. The CDR3 has 14 residues. The CDR3, as DNA: TGTGCCAGTTACAGTGGACAGGGTAGTCAGCCCCAGCATTTT. Amino acids: CASYSGQGSQPQHF.

This chain links TRBV5-4 with TRBJ2-1; the D call may be TRBD1 or TRBD2 (5 bases each). CDR1 is SGHNT and CDR2 is YYREEE in the germline V gene (reference sequence). The CDR3 has 14 amino acids. CDR3 DNA sequence: TGTGCTGGCAGCTTGCGCCAGGGAGTGAATGAGCAGTTCTTC. Its protein is CAGSLRQGVNEQFF.

The chain links TRBV4-2 to TRBJ2-5; D perhaps matches TRBD2 (5 bases). V was trimmed by 1 base and J by 6 bases, leaving 15 bases between them. CDR1 is LGHNA, CDR2 YNFKEQ, per germline. This CDR3 spans 15 amino acids. In DNA form, the CDR3 reads TGTGCCAGCAGCCAAGGGACTCAGCTACAAAAGACCCAGTACTTC. Amino acid sequence: CASSQGTQLQKTQYF.

As to this clonotype: One end of the junction fails to match germline, which may point to a read error. The chain joins TRBV11-2 to TRBJ2-2, with D hard to call. The CDR3 has 13 residues. Germline CDR1 SGHAT, CDR2 FQNNGV. CDR3 DNA sequence: TGTGCCAGCAGCATAGAGAAGACCGTGGAGCTGTTTTTT. Translating gives CASSIEKTVELFF.

The V and J genes are TRBV14 and TRBJ1-2; D is perhaps TRBD1 (6 bases). V lost 8 bases to trimming and J lost 2 bases, with 12 bases between them. Germline CDR1 and CDR2: SGHDN and FVKESK. The CDR3 is 13 amino acids. The CDR3 here is CASGLGHNYGYTF. The CDR3 DNA follows: TGTGCCAGCGGTTTGGGACACAACTATGGCTACACCTTC.

As regards this clonotype: The germline gene is not matched at one end of the junction; a read error may be the cause. CDR3 protein: CASSFGTGGSGGNVLTF. DNA for the CDR3: TGTGCCAGCAGTTTCGGGACAGGGGGCTCTGGGGGCAACGTTCTGACCTTC. The chain has TRBV6-5 and TRBJ2-6, with 12 bases lining up with TRBD1. The CDR3 length is 17 residues. Germline lookup yields CDR1 MNHEY and CDR2 SVGAGI.

With respect to this clonotype: Germline is not matched at one junction end, which may reflect a read error. The chain couples TRBV6-1 to TRBJ2-5; the D call may be TRBD1 or TRBD2 (5 bases each). From germline, CDR1 is MNHNS and CDR2 SASEGT. This CDR3 has 15 residues. The CDR3 protein is CANSEQTSGGKTQYF. DNA of the CDR3: TGTGCCAACAGTGAACAAACTAGTGGGGGTAAGACCCAGTACTTC.

The chain carries TRBV9 and TRBJ1-1; D unresolved. The CDR3 is made up of 12 amino acids. Trimming shortened V by 0 bases and J by 5 bases, and 5 bases separated the two germline ends. Germline CDR1 is SGDLS and CDR2 is YYNGEE. The CDR3 DNA sequence: TGTGCCAGCAGCGTAGGGGGAACTGAAGCTTTCTTT. Translating it yields CASSVGGTEAFF. Full variable domain (rest looked up from reference TRBV9 and TRBJ1-1): DSGVTQTPKHLITATGQRVTLRCSPRSGDLSVYWYQQSLDQGLQFLIQYYNGEERAKGNILERFSAQQFPDLHSELNLSSLELGDSALYFCASSVGGTEAFFGQGTRLTVV.

The sample holds a few counts of this clonotype. This may arise from a read error, as a much more abundant clone is one base away. The chain carries TRBV4-1 and TRBJ2-7; no reliable D call. CDR3 length equals 13 residues. V was cut by 4 bases and J by 5 bases, with 12 bases left in between. Germline-derived CDR1 and CDR2 are MGHRA and YSYEKL. This CDR3 reads CASSRPGPNEQYF. The DNA of the CDR3 is TGCGCCAGCAGCCGACCCGGACCAAACGAGCAGTACTTC.

The CDR3 region has the DNA TGTGCCAGCAGCTTAATCCGCGAGGCCCTCAGAGGCTACGAGCAGTACTTC. This encodes CASSLIREALRGYEQYF. V usage is TRBV11-2 and J usage is TRBJ2-7, with D unclear. The CDR3 is made up of 17 amino acids. V was clipped by 2 bases and J by 3 bases, with 20 bases between them. Germline lookup yields CDR1 SGHAT and CDR2 FQNNGV.